This T cell receptor (beta chain) was recovered during a study of CD8 T cells in ankylosing spondylitis. Study observations and caveats: Seven or eight highly homologous variants made up a TCR beta motif, and this motif appeared characteristic of ankylosing spondylitis blood.

From the 5' RACE reads, TCRdb called clonotypes with MiXCR, one entry per CDR3 protein. The sample lists 250,000 to 350,000 distinct CDR3 sequences, 20% seen once, with about 3.5% in the top ten. As regards this clonotype: What it recognizes is unknown.

This receptor was taken from a female donor with ankylosing spondylitis or in good health (not recorded which). The specimen was blood, either unsorted or a sorted T cell fraction (not recorded which).

In DNA, the CDR3 is TGTGCCAGCGGTAAAACGGACACAGATACGCAGTATTTT. Translation: CASGKTDTDTQYF. The rearrangement joins TRBV28 to TRBJ2-3; D gene unclear. Per germline, CDR1 MDHEN and CDR2 SYDVKM. V was clipped by 8 bases and J by 2 bases, with 11 bases between them. The CDR3 length is 13 residues.